Shown below are 20 T cell receptor beta chains from a single sample sequenced in a study of OX40 agonist ivuxolimab in advanced cancers. Clones were sequenced by immunoSEQ multiplex PCR, and TCRdb holds only the in-frame ones, with some missing. This table has 46,000 or so clones, more than 70% appearing once. This specimen consisted of CD4+ or CD8+ T cells sorted from blood, obtained in a trial of the OX40 agonist ivuxolimab. Receptors were obtained from an adult with an advanced solid tumor such as melanoma, head and neck, liver or kidney cancer.

The chain recombines TRBV5-4 with TRBJ2-5; D tentatively reads TRBD1 or TRBD2 (5 bases each). Germline V lookup: CDR1 SGHNT, CDR2 YYREEE (reference sequence). Trimming pared 0 bases from V and 2 bases from J, leaving 11 bases between. The CDR3 has 15 amino acids. DNA of the CDR3: TGTGCCAGCAGCTTGGCAGGGACCACGCAAGAGACCCAGTACTTC. It codes for CASSLAGTTQETQYF.

The chain uses TRBV7-9 and TRBJ1-4; D is unclear. CDR1 and CDR2 from the germline V gene are SEHNR and FQNEAQ (reference sequence). Trimming removed 4 bases at V and 2 bases at J, with 8 bases between. CDR3 length: 14 residues. CDR3 nucleotides: TGTGCCAGCAGCTCAGTAGCGACTAATGAAAAACTGTTTTTT. Protein: CASSSVATNEKLFF.

V gene TRBV6-1 combines with J gene TRBJ2-7, with 11 bases matching TRBD1. The CDR3 loop spans 13 amino acids. J gave up 4 bases and V 8 bases, and 4 bases lay outside the gene matches. Germline V CDR1 and CDR2: MNHNS, SASEGT. CDR3 sequence (DNA): TGTGCCAGCTCACGGGACAGGGGGTACGAGCAGTACTTC. Its translation is CASSRDRGYEQYF.

The chain has TRBV2 and TRBJ2-7; D ambiguous. V dropped 3 bases and J dropped 0 bases, with 9 bases sitting between them. This CDR3 spans 14 amino acids. Germline values: CDR1 SNHLY, CDR2 FYNNEI. As DNA, the CDR3 is TGTGCCAGCAGTGACTTCCTTTACTCCTACGAGCAGTACTTC. Translating gives CASSDFLYSYEQYF.

The chain links TRBV7-3 to TRBJ2-1, with a tentative D call TRBD2 (5 bases). V was clipped by 5 bases and J by 6 bases, with 14 bases between them. The CDR3 has 14 residues. CDR1 and CDR2 from the germline V gene are SGHTA and FQGTGA. CDR3 sequence: CASSALAWSNEQFF. CDR3 DNA: TGTGCCAGCAGCGCTCTAGCCTGGAGCAATGAGCAGTTCTTC. Drawing the rest from reference TRBV7-3 and TRBJ2-1, the complete variable domain is GAGVSQTPSNKVTEKGKYVELRCDPISGHTALYWYRQSLGQGPEFLIYFQGTGAADDSGLPNDRFFAVRPEGSVSTLKIQRTERGDSAVYLCASSALAWSNEQFFGPGTRLTVL.

V gene TRBV5-8 combines with J gene TRBJ2-5; the D gene could be TRBD1 or TRBD2 (5 bases each). The germline gives CDR1 SGHTS, CDR2 YDEGEE. This CDR3 comprises 15 residues. Trimming removed 1 base from V and 4 bases from J, with 14 bases in between. CDR3 nucleotides: TGTGCCAGCAGCTTGATTGTGGGGGATCCAGAGACCCAGTACTTC. Translating gives CASSLIVGDPETQYF.

This chain connects TRBV2 to TRBJ2-1, with D tentatively TRBD2 (6 bases). V was clipped by 6 bases and J by 7 bases, with 19 bases between them. Germline lookup yields CDR1 SNHLY and CDR2 FYNNEI. The CDR3 is made up of 15 amino acids. This chain's CDR3 is CASRLALMVENEQFF. The CDR3 DNA sequence: TGTGCCAGCAGACTAGCCCTAATGGTTGAGAATGAGCAGTTCTTC.

This clone was counted only a few times. V is TRBV11-3 and J is TRBJ2-7; possibly TRBD2 for D (6 bases). V lost 1 base to trimming and J lost 4 bases, with 17 bases between them. CDR3 size: 16 residues. Germline CDR1 reads SGHNT; CDR2 reads YENEEA. CDR3 loop: CASSLGGESPNYEQYF. CDR3 DNA sequence: TGTGCCAGCAGCTTAGGGGGGGAGAGCCCAAATTACGAGCAGTACTTC. Using reference TRBV11-3 and TRBJ2-7 for the parts outside the CDR3, the full variable domain is EAGVVQSPRYKIIEKKQPVAFWCNPISGHNTLYWYLQNLGQGPELLIRYENEEAVDDSQLPKDRFSAERLKGVDSTLKIQPAELGDSAVYLCASSLGGESPNYEQYFGPGTRLTVT.

V is TRBV21-1 and J is TRBJ2-7; the table gives TRBD1 as D, unverified against the DNA. TRBV21-1 represents a pseudogene. The CDR3 runs 16 residues. The CDR3 sequence is CASSKVRPSGSYEQYF. In nucleotides, the CDR3 is TGTGCCAGCAGCAAAGTCAGGCCATCTGGATCCTACGAGCAGTACTTC.

V is TRBV11-2 and J is TRBJ2-1; no definite D call. Germline V gene sequence: CDR1 SGHAT, CDR2 FQNNGV. This CDR3 has 13 residues. Trimming pared 5 bases from V and 6 bases from J, leaving 11 bases between. The CDR3 reads CASSLESFNEQFF. The CDR3 bases are TGTGCCAGCAGCCTCGAGAGTTTCAATGAGCAGTTCTTC.

This clone has a handful of counts. V and J are TRBV9 and TRBJ2-5, with D maybe TRBD2 (6 bases). Trimming pared 4 bases from V and 5 bases from J, leaving 18 bases between. CDR1 and CDR2 (germline): SGDLS, YYNGEE. The CDR3 runs 15 residues. The CDR3 region has the DNA TGTGCCAGCAGCCCCAGGGACGGGGGTTGGGAGACCCAGTACTTC. This gives the protein CASSPRDGGWETQYF.

V and J are TRBV30 and TRBJ2-1; 9 positions agree with TRBD2. The CDR3 is made up of 14 amino acids. Trimming removed 3 bases from V and 4 bases from J; junction bases left unmatched: 4. From germline, CDR1 is GTSNPN and CDR2 SVGIG (reference sequence). The CDR3 nucleotides read TGTGCCTGGAGCGCTACTAGCGGGTACAATGAGCAGTTCTTC. Its translation: CAWSATSGYNEQFF.

The V and J genes are TRBV18 and TRBJ1-1; D is ambiguous. Germline-derived CDR1 and CDR2 are KGHSH and LQKENI. The ends were cut back, 3 bases at V and 1 base at J, with 6 bases in the middle. This CDR3 is 13 amino acids long. The CDR3 DNA follows: TGTGCCAGCTCACCCTCCGCGAACACTGAAGCTTTCTTT. Its protein is CASSPSANTEAFF.

The gene calls are TRBV29-1 and TRBJ2-1, with D hard to call. The CDR3 sequence is 9 residues long. Germline assignment: CDR1 SQVTM and CDR2 ANQGSEA. V dropped 4 bases and J dropped 11 bases, with 6 bases sitting between them. CDR3: CSVGAKQFF. The CDR3 bases are TGCAGCGTTGGGGCGAAGCAGTTCTTC.

The chain couples TRBV6-5 to TRBJ1-6, with 12 bases identical to TRBD1. CDR1 is MNHEY, CDR2 SVGAGI, per germline. The CDR3 has 14 residues. V was pared by 6 bases and J by 8 bases, with 2 bases of the junction left unmatched. The chain's CDR3 is CASRRDRGHSPLHF. In DNA form, the CDR3 reads TGTGCCAGCAGGAGGGACAGGGGGCATTCACCCCTCCACTTT.

This chain links TRBV13 with TRBJ1-2, with D unclear. CDR1 is PRHDT, CDR2 FYEKMQ, per germline (reference sequence). The CDR3 contains 18 residues. The V and J ends lost 1 base and 0 bases respectively, with 18 bases between them. CDR3 protein: CASSLALTSDGPNYGYTF. The CDR3 DNA follows: TGTGCCAGCAGCTTAGCCCTCACCTCGGACGGACCTAACTATGGCTACACCTTC.

This chain joins TRBV4-1 and TRBJ2-7, with a possible D match to TRBD2 (6 bases). V shed 4 bases and J shed 3 bases, with 16 bases lying between them. The germline gives CDR1 MGHRA, CDR2 YSYEKL. The CDR3 consists of 15 residues. CDR3 sequence (DNA): TGCGCCAGCAGCCTTCCAGGGAGGATGAACTACGAGCAGTACTTC. Translating it yields CASSLPGRMNYEQYF.

This clone appeared a few times. CDR3 bases: TGTGCCAGTAGACCGGGACTAGCGGGTGCAGATACGCAGTATTTT. Amino acids: CASRPGLAGADTQYF. The chain uses TRBV19 and TRBJ2-3, with 12 bases matching TRBD2. V trimming: 6 bases; J trimming: 4 bases; junction bases outside the gene matches: 5. The CDR3 consists of 15 residues. Looked up from germline, CDR1 is LNHDA and CDR2 is SQIVND (reference sequence).

The chain's CDR3 is CASSKTSQEGSGNTIYF. For the CDR3, the DNA is TGTGCCAGCAGCAAAACATCCCAGGAGGGCTCTGGAAACACCATATATTTT. V gene TRBV21-1 combines with J gene TRBJ1-3. TRBV21-1 is given as a pseudogene. The CDR3 has 17 residues.

The chain joins TRBV29-1 to TRBJ2-3; D possibly corresponds to TRBD1 (6 bases). This CDR3 has 13 residues. CDR1 SQVTM and CDR2 ANQGSEA come from the germline V gene. V lost 4 bases to trimming and J lost 3 bases, with 11 bases between them. CDR3 residues: CSVAGVDTDTQYF. CDR3 bases: TGCAGCGTTGCAGGGGTTGATACAGATACGCAGTATTTT.